The sequence of this TCR beta chain was determined in a study of post-analysis software for immune sequencing data. The study, taken as a whole, reports: Roughly five TRBV segments, including TRBV5-6, TRBV5-1 and TRBV20-1, were more frequent in patients than controls. Those with multiple sclerosis, the patient group, showed significantly lower normalized Chao1 diversity than controls.

CDR3 size: 15 residues. The germline V gene encodes CDR1 MDHEN and CDR2 SYDVKM. With 9 bases removed from V and 7 bases from J, the gap between germline ends came to 25 bases. Unique molecular identifiers were present in the TCR beta cDNA libraries. A single record per CDR3 protein comes from TCRdb applying MiXCR to the PCR reads. The sample lists approximately 440,000 distinct CDR3 sequences; around 40% were seen once. In the case of this clonotype: As yet, its antigen is unknown.

The TCR was taken from a girl aged 5 to 17 with multiple sclerosis. Sequenced sample: blood. The chain recombines TRBV28 with TRBJ2-7; D possibly corresponds to TRBD2 (5 bases). The chain's CDR3 is CASCPGPHRRLEQYF. The CDR3 DNA is TGTGCCAGTTGCCCCGGGCCCCATAGGAGGCTGGAGCAGTACTTC.